The 12 T cell receptor beta chains given below trace back to one sample, sequenced in a study of cytotoxic CD8 clonotypes in ibrutinib-treated CLL. TCRdb keeps only in-frame clones here, not all; method: immunoSEQ multiplex PCR. The table has about 40,000 clones, about three quarters seen once. This sample comprised PBMCs, obtained at disease progression, from a patient treated with ibrutinib. These receptors were taken from a human donor with chronic lymphocytic leukemia.

The chain has TRBV5-1 and TRBJ2-7; D unresolved. V was trimmed by 1 base and J by 0 bases, leaving 14 bases between them. This CDR3 has 16 amino acids. From germline, CDR1 is SGHRS and CDR2 YFSETQ. In nucleotides, the CDR3 is TGCGCCAGCAGCTTGTTTAGTGGGTCTAGCTCCTACGAGCAGTACTTC. It translates to CASSLFSGSSSYEQYF. Using reference TRBV5-1 and TRBJ2-7 for the parts outside the CDR3, the full variable domain is KAGVTQTPRYLIKTRGQQVTLSCSPISGHRSVSWYQQTPGQGLQFLFEYFSETQRNKGNFPGRFSGRQFSNSRSEMNVSTLELGDSALYLCASSLFSGSSSYEQYFGPGTRLTVT.

The J gene is TRBJ2-2, the V gene TRBV6-1, with unresolved D. V was pared by 1 base and J by 3 bases, with 6 bases between. This CDR3 contains 14 residues. CDR1 MNHNS and CDR2 SASEGT come from the germline V gene. The chain's CDR3 is CASSEGADTGELFF. CDR3 nucleotide sequence: TGTGCCAGCAGTGAAGGTGCGGACACCGGGGAGCTGTTTTTT.

The chain combines TRBV7-9 with TRBJ1-1; D not certain. The germline V gene encodes CDR1 SEHNR and CDR2 FQNEAQ (reference sequence). V dropped 7 bases and J dropped 0 bases, with 12 bases sitting between them. The CDR3 contains 14 residues. The CDR3, as DNA: TGTGCCAGCAACCCTATGGGTGTGAACACTGAAGCTTTCTTT. Translation: CASNPMGVNTEAFF.

The rearrangement joins TRBV5-1 to TRBJ2-7, with 14 nucleotides matching TRBD2. Germline V gives CDR1 SGHRS, CDR2 YFSETQ. Unmatched junction bases numbered 14, after V lost 1 base and J lost 5 bases. The CDR3 totals 19 residues. The CDR3 bases are TGCGCCAGCAGCTTGAGGCCACCGGGACTAGCGGGAGTTCGGAACGAGCAGTACTTC. Translation gives CASSLRPPGLAGVRNEQYF. Full variable domain (rest looked up from reference TRBV5-1 and TRBJ2-7): KAGVTQTPRYLIKTRGQQVTLSCSPISGHRSVSWYQQTPGQGLQFLFEYFSETQRNKGNFPGRFSGRQFSNSRSEMNVSTLELGDSALYLCASSLRPPGLAGVRNEQYFGPGTRLTVT.

This clone has only one observation. This chain joins TRBV28 and TRBJ2-3; D tentatively fits TRBD1 or TRBD2 (5 bases each). The CDR3 covers 16 residues. The germline V gene encodes CDR1 MDHEN and CDR2 SYDVKM. Trimming shortened V by 4 bases and J by 4 bases, and 18 bases separated the two germline ends. The CDR3 sequence: CASSSSTVLRADTQYF. The CDR3 DNA sequence: TGTGCCAGCAGTTCGTCGACAGTACTGAGGGCAGATACGCAGTATTTT.

The chain uses TRBV7-8 and TRBJ2-7; D gene unclear. CDR1 and CDR2 from the germline V gene are SGHVS and FQNEAQ. Trimming shortened V by 1 base and J by 2 bases, and 15 bases separated the two germline ends. The CDR3 is made up of 16 amino acids. CDR3: CASSLGARGAAYEQYF. As DNA, the CDR3 is TGTGCCAGCAGCTTAGGGGCCCGCGGCGCCGCCTACGAGCAGTACTTC.

The chain carries TRBV19 and TRBJ2-5; D might be TRBD2 (5 bases). Germline lookup yields CDR1 LNHDA and CDR2 SQIVND (reference sequence). This CDR3 has 13 amino acids. Trimming cost V 4 bases and J 5 bases, with 11 bases left between them. The CDR3 protein is CASSTSRVETQYF. DNA for the CDR3: TGTGCCAGTAGTACCTCGAGGGTGGAGACCCAGTACTTC. Using reference TRBV19 and TRBJ2-5 for the parts outside the CDR3, the full variable domain is DGGITQSPKYLFRKEGQNVTLSCEQNLNHDAMYWYRQDPGQGLRLIYYSQIVNDFQKGDIAEGYSVSREKKESFPLTVTSAQKNPTAFYLCASSTSRVETQYFGPGTRLLVL.

The chain is built from TRBV5-1 and TRBJ2-3, with D unclear. The CDR3 runs 15 residues. The germline CDR1 and CDR2 sequences are SGHRS and YFSETQ. V was clipped by 0 bases and J by 0 bases, with 8 bases between them. The CDR3 sequence: CASSLEGKSTDTQYF. In DNA, the CDR3 is TGCGCCAGCAGCTTGGAGGGCAAAAGCACAGATACGCAGTATTTT.

The CDR3 region has the DNA TGTGCCAGCTCACCCCCCGGGACAGGGGGTACGCAGTATTTT. This gives the protein CASSPPGTGGTQYF. J is TRBJ2-3 and V is TRBV18; TRBD1 matches at 11 bases. The length of the CDR3 is 14 residues. Trimming cost V 3 bases and J 8 bases; bases outside gene matches: 4. Germline-derived CDR1 and CDR2 are KGHSH and LQKENI.

This chain links TRBV5-8 with TRBJ1-1; D remains ambiguous. V was pared by 4 bases and J by 0 bases, with 10 bases between. The CDR3 sequence is 14 residues long. The germline V gene has CDR1 SGHTS and CDR2 YDEGEE. The CDR3 loop reads CASSLPTVNTEAFF. DNA of the CDR3: TGTGCCAGCAGCCTACCAACAGTGAACACTGAAGCTTTCTTT.

In this sample, this clone turned up a few times. The rearrangement joins TRBV18 to TRBJ1-4; D is uncertain. The CDR3 length is 15 residues. The germline CDR1 and CDR2 sequences are KGHSH and LQKENI. V shed 2 bases and J shed 6 bases, with 13 bases lying between them. For the CDR3, the DNA is TGTGCCAGCTCACCATGGGCAGCCTTTGATGAAAAACTGTTTTTT. Translated, it gives CASSPWAAFDEKLFF. Drawing the rest from reference TRBV18 and TRBJ1-4, the complete variable domain is NAGVMQNPRHLVRRRGQEARLRCSPMKGHSHVYWYRQLPEEGLKFMVYLQKENIIDESGMPKERFSAEFPKEGPSILRIQQVVRGDSAAYFCASSPWAAFDEKLFFGSGTQLSVL.

The chain combines TRBV5-1 with TRBJ1-2; D possibly corresponds to TRBD1 (5 bases). V shed 2 bases and J shed 8 bases, with 13 bases lying between them. Germline V gene data show CDR1 as SGHRS and CDR2 as YFSETQ. The CDR3 loop spans 13 amino acids. The CDR3 here is CASSFREGRGYTF. CDR3 DNA sequence: TGCGCCAGCAGCTTCCGCGAGGGACGCGGCTACACCTTC. Looking up the rest from reference TRBV5-1 and TRBJ1-2 gives the full variable domain: KAGVTQTPRYLIKTRGQQVTLSCSPISGHRSVSWYQQTPGQGLQFLFEYFSETQRNKGNFPGRFSGRQFSNSRSEMNVSTLELGDSALYLCASSFREGRGYTFGSGTRLTVV.